Below, 8 T cell receptor beta chains from the same sample are listed, as sequenced in a study of blood T cell repertoires in COVID-19. Sequenced by immunoSEQ multiplex PCR; TCRdb stores in-frame clones only, minus some. The sample carries 300,000 to 450,000 clones, roughly 90% recorded once. Sequences were obtained from peripheral blood. These receptors all stem from a woman younger than 45 with COVID-19, enrolled during active disease.

This clone was detected only once. This chain connects TRBV7-9 to TRBJ2-1; 10 nucleotides align to TRBD2. CDR1 SEHNR and CDR2 FQNEAQ come from the germline V gene (reference sequence). The V gene end was trimmed by 4 bases and the J gene end by 1 base; junction bases not matched to a gene: 13. The CDR3 covers 19 residues. CDR3: CASSSGRKRGGLSYNEQFF. The CDR3 DNA sequence: TGTGCCAGCAGCTCGGGACGGAAGCGGGGGGGCCTTTCCTACAATGAGCAGTTCTTC.

The V and J genes are TRBV6-6 and TRBJ2-2, with D possibly being TRBD2 (5 bases). The CDR3 loop spans 16 amino acids. V dropped 0 bases and J dropped 6 bases, with 14 bases sitting between them. Germline loops: CDR1 MNHNY, CDR2 SVGAGI (reference sequence). CDR3 DNA: TGTGCCAGCAGTTACTCCCTAGCCCCTATGGCCGGGGAGCTGTTTTTT. This sequence encodes CASSYSLAPMAGELFF.

This clone was seen just once. The rearrangement links TRBV6-6 to TRBJ1-5; maybe TRBD1 (5 bases). Germline CDR1 MNHNY, CDR2 SVGAGI (reference sequence). Deletions cut 2 bases from V and 5 bases from J, with 10 bases between. This CDR3 spans 14 amino acids. The CDR3 loop is CASSYHQGHQPQHF. The CDR3 bases are TGTGCCAGCAGTTACCATCAGGGCCATCAGCCCCAGCATTTT.

This clone has just one count. V usage is TRBV18 and J usage is TRBJ1-6; D call uncertain. The germline V gene has CDR1 KGHSH and CDR2 LQKENI. The V end was cut by 3 bases, the J end by 0 bases, with 6 bases between. The CDR3 runs 15 residues. The CDR3 nucleotides read TGTGCCAGCTCACCTGGGAGCTCCTATAATTCACCCCTCCACTTT. Residues: CASSPGSSYNSPLHF.

The chain recombines TRBV7-6 with TRBJ2-1, with D perhaps matching TRBD2 (6 bases). V was pared by 5 bases and J by 0 bases, with 20 bases between. The length of the CDR3 is 18 residues. Germline V gene sequence: CDR1 SGHVS, CDR2 FNYEAQ. The DNA of the CDR3 is TGTGCCAGCAGCCCGGGAGAAAGGGGCGTATACTCCTACAATGAGCAGTTCTTC. It encodes CASSPGERGVYSYNEQFF. The variable domain in full, completed from reference TRBV7-6 and TRBJ2-1, reads GAGVSQSPRYKVTKRGQDVALRCDPISGHVSLYWYRQALGQGPEFLTYFNYEAQQDKSGLPNDRFSAERPEGSISTLTIQRTEQRDSAMYRCASSPGERGVYSYNEQFFGPGTRLTVL.

The V call is TRBV10-1, the J call TRBJ2-5, with 9 bases identical to TRBD1. CDR3 size: 14 residues. Germline CDR1 and CDR2: WNHNN and SYGVQD (reference sequence). Trimming at V came to 10 bases and at J to 5 bases, leaving 11 bases not matched to a gene. In DNA, the CDR3 is TGCGCCATAGGGTGGACAGGGGTCCGGGAGACCCAGTACTTC. This sequence encodes CAIGWTGVRETQYF.

CDR3 loop: CASSPFEGGNEQFF. The CDR3 nucleotides are TGTGCCAGCAGCCCCTTTGAAGGGGGCAATGAGCAGTTCTTC. The V call is TRBV9, the J call TRBJ2-1, with a weak D call TRBD1 (6 bases). This CDR3 is 14 amino acids long. CDR1 SGDLS and CDR2 YYNGEE come from the germline V gene. Trimming removed 4 bases at V and 6 bases at J, with 14 bases between.

This clone was seen more than once but under ten times. The chain carries TRBV7-2 and TRBJ2-5; TRBD1 agrees at 10 bases. Germline lookup yields CDR1 SGHTA and CDR2 FQGNSA. V shed 7 bases and J 2 bases; nucleotides not matched to a gene: 7. CDR3 length equals 15 residues. CDR3 region: CASTLTGGGQETQYF. The CDR3, as DNA: TGTGCCAGCACCCTGACAGGGGGCGGGCAAGAGACCCAGTACTTC.